This TCR beta chain appears in the sequencing data of a study of vaccination and CD4 T cells after COVID-19 (dated by TCRdb to the early 2020s). Looking at the study overall: Convalescent patients had a positive SARS-CoV-2 result on nasal swab PCR, and of these patients, several had mild disease and one had severe disease. The convalescent cohort comprised six males and four females, including two Hispanic individuals, seven Caucasians, two Asians and one multiracial person. Two doses of either the Pfizer-BioNTech BNT162b2 vaccine (n=8) or the Moderna mRNA-1273 vaccine (n=2) were administered to participants. Post-COVID blood samples from convalescent patients were collected a median of around 110 days after diagnosis, with a range of roughly 35 to 180 days. Post-vaccine blood samples were collected a median of about 72 days after the second vaccine dose, ranging from about 13 to 241 days. Overlapping spike peptide pools from SARS-CoV-2 and from the common cold coronaviruses HCoV-NL63, HCoV-OC43 and HCoV-229E were used as culture stimuli. Control cultures used a CEFX viral epitope pool as positive control, an HIV-1 Nef peptide pool as negative control, or no peptide. The spike-specific CD4+ TCR repertoire was compared before and after mRNA vaccination in approximately 9 COVID-19 convalescent patients and several infection-naive healthy vaccine recipients.

Of note for this clonotype: No cognate antigen has been identified for it. Within one base of it there is no much larger clone, and no base qualities were kept.

Study-wide findings and limitations: Of the vaccine-specific clones in convalescent patients, 304 of 307, or nearly all, reacted only to SARS-CoV-2 spike and did not cross-react with common cold coronaviruses. Among the post-vaccine SARS-CoV-2-reactive clones in convalescent patients, a median about 86% showed up only after vaccination, which suggests vaccine-specific priming. The number of convalescent patients in the study was relatively small, and the study did not examine early timepoints following natural infection. The median number of SARS-CoV-2-reactive clonotypes rose from 21 after infection to 38 after vaccination, but the change was not significant.

The receptor library was made with PCR. DNA from cultured CD4+ T cells was subjected to TCR sequencing with the Oncomine TCR Beta short-read assay at the Johns Hopkins FTIC core. The QIAamp micro DNA kit was used to extract genomic DNA from the cultured CD4+ T cells. The Oncomine TCR Beta libraries from cultured CD4+ T cells were pooled using unique dual indexes and then sequenced on an Illumina iSeq 100. Concerning the study's data processing: Non-productive sequences were filtered out, and CDR3s that did not start with C, did not end with F or W, or were shorter than 7 amino acids were discarded. Antigen-specific clonotypes were identified using the MANAFEST web application through comparison of peptide-stimulated wells with reference and other culture wells. For a clone to be called positive, the clone needed an FDR below 0.05, an odds ratio above 5, and a productive frequency above 0.1% in at least two of three replicate wells. A clonotype was classed as cross-reactive if the clonotype showed significant expansion both in SARS-CoV-2 spike wells and in at least one common cold coronavirus spike condition. Similarity between CDR3 sequences was evaluated in R version 3.6.1 using Levenshtein distances (stringdist) and unrooted phylogenetic trees (ape). TCRdb reran the public reads through fastp at Q25 and MiXCR, keeping productive beta chains. Each CDR3 protein gets just one entry, which takes the most common genes and DNA from the rows behind it. The authors' filters were not applied to this entry. The sample records around 18,000 distinct CDR3 sequences, about 56% of which are singletons. The leading ten clones occupy over 7% of the sample.

Including the terminal cysteine and phenylalanine, the CDR3 comprises 14 residues. Of the read, only the CDR3 DNA is kept; its 42 bases are in frame from base 1. Looking up the germline V gene yields CDR1 MNHNS and CDR2 SASEGT. Trimming removed 6 bases from V and 2 bases from J; the gene matches leave 4 bases unexplained. According to the study, the label for this sample's treatment or condition signals: roughly 10-day PBMC culture with coronavirus spike peptide pools or control peptides (ViraFEST assay). The ViraFEST assay, used in the study, expanded antigen-specific T cells with peptide pools and then identified the expanded clonotypes through TCR sequencing. The convalescent patients' positive SARS-CoV-2 PCR tests were from March to December 2020, which was before the Alpha, Beta and Delta variants emerged in the United States. Each well held more than 1.5 million PBMCs cultured in IMDM containing roughly 5% human AB serum and around 10 IU/ml IL-2, with about 10 ug/ml peptide pools added. On days 3 and 7, half of the culture medium was replaced with fresh IL-2-containing medium. Once the cells had been in culture for ten to eleven days, the EasySep CD4+ T cell isolation kit was used to isolate CD4+ T cells by negative selection. Ficoll-Paque Plus gradient centrifugation was used to isolate PBMCs from whole blood, and the isolated PBMCs were then either used fresh or cryopreserved at -140C. Culture conditions were generally each tested in triplicate wells.

The sample here was CD4+ T cells from blood, cultured in vitro, taken before SARS-CoV-2 vaccination. The chain was built from TRBV6-1 and TRBJ2-7; TRBD1 matches 10 bases in the middle. The sequence was obtained from a human donor who had recovered from COVID-19. At the DNA level, the sequence is TGTGCCAGCAGACGCGGGACAGGGGCCTACGAGCAGTACTTC. Its amino acids are CASRRGTGAYEQYF.